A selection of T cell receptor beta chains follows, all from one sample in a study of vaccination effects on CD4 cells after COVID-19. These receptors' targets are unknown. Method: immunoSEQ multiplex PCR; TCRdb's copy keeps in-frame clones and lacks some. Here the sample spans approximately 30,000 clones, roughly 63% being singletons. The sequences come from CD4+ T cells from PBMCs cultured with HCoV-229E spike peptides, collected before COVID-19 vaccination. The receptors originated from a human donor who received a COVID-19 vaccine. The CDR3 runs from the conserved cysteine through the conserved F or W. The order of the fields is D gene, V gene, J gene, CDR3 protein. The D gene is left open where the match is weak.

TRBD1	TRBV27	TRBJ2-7	CASSLSGTGGYEQYF
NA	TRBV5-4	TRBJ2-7	CASSLAGQSSYEQYF
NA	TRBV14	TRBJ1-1	CASSQGERVLVGDTEAFF
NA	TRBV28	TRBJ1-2	CASGSGLSRYGYTF
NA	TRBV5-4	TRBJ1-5	CASSAGTYQPQHF
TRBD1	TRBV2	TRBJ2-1	CASRGTGRGGEQFF
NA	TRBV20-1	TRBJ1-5	CSARVGEPQHF
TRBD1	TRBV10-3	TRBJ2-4	CAISEGQGAAKNIQYF
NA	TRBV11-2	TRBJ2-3	CASGGGVTDTQYF
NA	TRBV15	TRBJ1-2	CATSRDGYGYTF
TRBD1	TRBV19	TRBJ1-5	CASSIAPWTGGVSNQPQHF
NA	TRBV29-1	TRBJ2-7	CSVPTGSGEQYF
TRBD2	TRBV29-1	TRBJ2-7	CSVGGLAGGNSYEQYF
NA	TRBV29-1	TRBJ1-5	CSVADRPNQPQHF
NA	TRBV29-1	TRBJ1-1	CSVQQGHTEAFF
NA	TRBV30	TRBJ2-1	CAWSDLNNEQFF